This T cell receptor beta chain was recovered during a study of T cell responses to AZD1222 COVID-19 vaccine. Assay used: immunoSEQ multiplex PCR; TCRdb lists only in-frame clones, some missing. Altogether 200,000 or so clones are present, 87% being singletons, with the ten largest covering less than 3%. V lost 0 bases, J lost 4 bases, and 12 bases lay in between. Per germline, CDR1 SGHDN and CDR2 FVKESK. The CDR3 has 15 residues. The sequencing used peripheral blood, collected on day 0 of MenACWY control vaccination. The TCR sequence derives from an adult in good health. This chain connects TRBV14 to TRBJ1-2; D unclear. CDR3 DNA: TGTGCCAGCAGCCAAGAGTTTTCAGGCCTCTATGGCTACACCTTC. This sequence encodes CASSQEFSGLYGYTF.